This T cell receptor (beta chain) is drawn from a study of T cell responses to AZD1222 COVID-19 vaccine. The repertoire was sequenced with immunoSEQ multiplex PCR; TCRdb's copy has only in-frame clones and lacks some. The sample holds 150,000 to 200,000 clones; roughly 91% are singletons and the top ten take 1.6%. Germline loops: CDR1 SGHTA, CDR2 FQGTGA. The CDR3 sequence is 15 residues long. V was trimmed by 1 base and J by 2 bases, leaving 11 bases between them. V gene TRBV7-3 combines with J gene TRBJ1-1; tentative D call: TRBD1 (6 bases). This specimen was peripheral blood, taken on day 0 of AZD1222 vaccination. The TCR originated in an adult in good health. CDR3 residues: CASSLRAGENTEAFF. In nucleotides, the CDR3 is TGTGCCAGCAGCTTAAGAGCAGGGGAAAACACTGAAGCTTTCTTT.